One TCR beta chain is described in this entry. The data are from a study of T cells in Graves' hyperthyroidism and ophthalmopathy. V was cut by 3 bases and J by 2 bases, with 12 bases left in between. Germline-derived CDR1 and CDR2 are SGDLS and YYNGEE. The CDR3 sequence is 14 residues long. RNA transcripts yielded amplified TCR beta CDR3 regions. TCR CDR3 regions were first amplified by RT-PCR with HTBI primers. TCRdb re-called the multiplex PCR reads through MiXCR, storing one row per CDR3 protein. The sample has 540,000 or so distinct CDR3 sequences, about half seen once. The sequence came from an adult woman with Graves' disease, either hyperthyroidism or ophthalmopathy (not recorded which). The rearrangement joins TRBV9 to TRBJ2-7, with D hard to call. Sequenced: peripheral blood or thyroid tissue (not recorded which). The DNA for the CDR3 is TGTGCCAGCAGCGGGAGAAGCCTAACCTACGAGCAGTACTTC. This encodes CASSGRSLTYEQYF.